This record concerns one T cell receptor (beta chain) sequence. Its specificity is not known. Compared with germline, one end of the junction differs, possibly owing to a read error. The data belong to a study of blood T cells in healthy people across ages. Study-level points and caveats: More naive CD4+ cells and higher diversity marked long-lived donors relative to aged donors.

Together with a sample-barcoded 5' primer, a J-beta primer mix was included in a second PCR lasting roughly 6 to 12 cycles. Through a template-switch adaptor with 12 random nucleotides, each cDNA molecule received a tag. Each sample yielded at least 2.5 million CDR3-containing paired-end reads. TCRdb passed the 5' RACE reads through MiXCR, listing each CDR3 protein once. The table includes around 580,000 distinct CDR3 sequences, 40% to 55% detected once. There are 14 residues in the CDR3. Germline CDR1 MNHEY, CDR2 SVGAGI. The chain is built from TRBV6-5 and TRBJ2-7; the match to TRBD1 covers 7 bases. The sequenced material came from blood. This TCR derives from an elderly man in good health. DNA for the CDR3: TGTGCCAGCAGTGACTCCAGGGACAGATACGAGCAGTACTTC. Translating it yields CASSDSRDRYEQYF.